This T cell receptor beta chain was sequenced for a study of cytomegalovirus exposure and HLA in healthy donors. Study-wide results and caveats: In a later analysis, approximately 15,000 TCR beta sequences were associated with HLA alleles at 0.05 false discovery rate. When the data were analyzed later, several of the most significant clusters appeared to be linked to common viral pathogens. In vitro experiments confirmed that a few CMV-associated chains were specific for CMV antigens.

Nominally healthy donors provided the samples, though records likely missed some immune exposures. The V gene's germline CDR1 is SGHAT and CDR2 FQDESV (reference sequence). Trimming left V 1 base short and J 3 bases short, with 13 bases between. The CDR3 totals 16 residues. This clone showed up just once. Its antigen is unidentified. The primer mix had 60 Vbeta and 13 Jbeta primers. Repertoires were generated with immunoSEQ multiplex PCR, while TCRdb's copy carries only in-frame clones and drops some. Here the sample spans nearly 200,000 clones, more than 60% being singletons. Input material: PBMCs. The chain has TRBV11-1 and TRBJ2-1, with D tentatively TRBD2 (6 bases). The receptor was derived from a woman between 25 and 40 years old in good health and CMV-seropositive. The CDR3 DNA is TGTGCCAGCAGCTTAGGTTCAAGCGGGCGCTACAATGAGCAGTTCTTC. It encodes CASSLGSSGRYNEQFF.